This T cell receptor beta chain is drawn from a study of T cells in Graves' hyperthyroidism and ophthalmopathy. Study outcomes and limitations: Ophthalmopathy was told apart from stable hyperthyroidism by a 13 V-J model. Also found in blood were most expanded thyroid clonotypes above 0.001. In validation, the model predicted ophthalmopathy. These predictions came a median about 6.5 months before onset.

Comment on this clonotype: Its specificity is unknown.

Template material for amplifying TCR beta CDR3 regions consisted of RNA transcripts. With the HTBI primer set, the TCR CDR3 went through a first round of RT-PCR. TCRdb reprocessed the multiplex PCR reads with MiXCR, giving one entry per CDR3 protein. The table includes about 700,000 distinct CDR3 sequences, just under 45% detected once. Patients were excluded because of uncontrolled infection, other autoimmune disease, pregnancy or lactation. This TCR derives from an adult man with Graves' disease, either hyperthyroidism or ophthalmopathy (not recorded which). Sequencing was done on a sample of peripheral blood or thyroid tissue (not recorded which).

Here the CDR3 reads CSVLSGDTYEQYF. The CDR3 nucleotides are TGCAGCGTCCTGTCGGGTGATACCTACGAGCAGTACTTC. The rearrangement joins TRBV29-1 to TRBJ2-7; no firm D call. Trimming took off 6 bases at V and 2 bases at J, with 14 bases between the two ends. This CDR3 has 13 residues. CDR1 SQVTM and CDR2 ANQGSEA come from the germline V gene.